This TCR beta chain was recovered during a study of early T cells in non-severe SARS-CoV-2 infection. Broader study findings: The study's VDJdb matching favored anti-spike CD8 responses and missed private and CD4 specificities.

The V segment lost 2 bases and the J segment 6 bases; nucleotides outside the gene matches: 4. CDR1 is DFQATT, CDR2 SNEGSKA, per germline (reference sequence). The CDR3 is made up of 13 amino acids. Concerning this clonotype itself: Its antigen remains unidentified.

From the 5' RACE reads, TCRdb called clonotypes with MiXCR, one entry per CDR3 protein. The repertoire holds some 66,000 distinct CDR3 sequences, with around 9% as singletons. This chain links TRBV20-1 with TRBJ2-1; TRBD1 matches at 7 bases. This sequence originates from an adult who was a healthcare worker with PCR-confirmed SARS-CoV-2 infection or an uninfected control (not recorded which). Sequencing was performed on whole blood. The CDR3 region is CSARKDRTNEQFF. The CDR3 coding sequence is TGCAGTGCTAGAAAGGACAGGACCAATGAGCAGTTCTTC.